This T cell receptor beta chain appears in the sequencing data of a study of PD-1 blockade in classical Hodgkin lymphoma. The CDR3 totals 14 residues. CDR1 and CDR2 from the germline V gene are KGHSH and LQKENI. V was pared by 0 bases and J by 6 bases, with 4 bases of the junction left unmatched. The protocol was immunoSEQ multiplex PCR, while the TCRdb copy is restricted to in-frame clones and leaves out a portion. Of 25,000 to 35,000 clones in the sample, 65% to 80% were seen once. Time point defined: cycle 4 day 1 (C4D1), after 5 to 7 weeks of nivolumab. Every patient experienced relapse after autologous stem cell transplantation, and brentuximab vedotin exposure varied. Thawed PBMCs yielded CD4+ T cells through magnetic negative selection.

This TCR came from a human donor with classical Hodgkin lymphoma. This chain joins TRBV18 and TRBJ2-7; 8 bases match TRBD2. This sample comprised CD4+ T cells from blood, obtained before the fourth cycle of nivolumab. CDR3 coding DNA: TGTGCCAGCTCACCACCCGGTAGCGGGGCCGAGCAGTACTTC. Its protein is CASSPPGSGAEQYF.